The 17 T cell receptor beta chains given below trace back to one sample, sequenced in a study of response to subunit inactivated influenza vaccine. TCRdb re-analysed the RT-PCR reads in MiXCR, keeping a single row per CDR3 protein. The sample has 200,000 to 250,000 distinct CDR3 sequences; 9% to 15% are singletons. The specimen comprised non-naive T cells sorted from PBMCs, sampled about 14 days before vaccination. The receptors were sampled from a man aged 50 or older who received an inactivated influenza vaccine.

This clonotype has a handful of counts. V usage is TRBV12-3 or TRBV12-4 and J usage is TRBJ2-5; D not resolved. The CDR3 totals 12 residues. V lost 4 bases, J lost 4 bases, and 7 bases lay in between. Here the CDR3 reads CASSSFPETQYF. The CDR3 region has the DNA TGTGCCAGCAGTTCATTCCCAGAGACCCAGTACTTC.

This clonotype was seen a few times. V and J are TRBV7-8 and TRBJ2-1; tentatively, D is TRBD1 (5 bases). From germline, CDR1 is SGHVS and CDR2 FQNEAQ. This CDR3 has 18 residues. V shed 0 bases and J shed 3 bases, with 18 bases lying between them. CDR3 nucleotides: TGTGCCAGCAGCTTAGCAGGTAGGCTAAGACAGCTCTACAATGAGCAGTTCTTC. Its protein is CASSLAGRLRQLYNEQFF.

V is TRBV3-1 and J is TRBJ1-5, with 8 bases identical to TRBD1. This CDR3 contains 15 residues. Looked up from germline, CDR1 is LGHDT and CDR2 is YNNKEL (reference sequence). V lost 0 bases, J lost 7 bases, and 5 bases stayed unmatched. In nucleotides, the CDR3 is TGTGCCAGCAGCCAAGACGGACAGGGCCCCCAGCCCCAGCATTTT. It encodes CASSQDGQGPQPQHF.

Remarks on this clonotype: This may stem from a read error, because a much larger clone lies one nucleotide away. This sequence joins TRBV4-2 and TRBJ2-2; TRBD2 is a possible D gene (5 bases). The CDR3 loop spans 17 amino acids. V was clipped by 4 bases and J by 0 bases, with 15 bases between them. Per germline, CDR1 LGHNA and CDR2 YNFKEQ. As DNA, the CDR3 is TGTGCCAGCAGCCGAAGCGGAGGCGGCGCGAACACCGGGGAGCTGTTTTTT. The encoded protein is CASSRSGGGANTGELFF.

J is TRBJ1-5 and V is TRBV10-2; D is uncertain. CDR1 is WSHSY, CDR2 SAAADI, per germline. The CDR3 is made up of 14 amino acids. V shed 4 bases and J shed 2 bases, with 9 bases lying between them. This CDR3 reads CASSGAGGNQPQHF. In DNA, the CDR3 is TGCGCCAGCAGTGGGGCAGGCGGCAATCAGCCCCAGCATTTT.

Concerning this clonotype: At one end the junction does not follow the germline gene, possibly because of a read error. The V and J genes are TRBV20-1 and TRBJ1-2; D unresolved. Germline V CDR1 and CDR2: DFQATT, SNEGSKA (reference sequence). The length of the CDR3 is 10 residues. The CDR3 coding sequence is TGCTGTGCTGATCGGAAGGGCTACACCTTC. Translation gives CCADRKGYTF.

This clonotype turned up a few times. CDR3 sequence reads: CASSFLFNGDEQFF. The CDR3 DNA is TGTGCCAGCAGCTTTCTGTTTAATGGCGATGAGCAGTTCTTC. The rearrangement joins TRBV7-3 to TRBJ2-1; D not resolved. V was clipped by 3 bases and J by 8 bases, with 14 bases between them. The CDR3 length is 14 residues. The germline V gene has CDR1 SGHTA and CDR2 FQGTGA.

This clonotype turned up a few times. The chain employs TRBV7-2 and TRBJ1-6, with TRBD1 as a possible D gene (6 bases). The germline gives CDR1 SGHTA, CDR2 FQGNSA. The CDR3 has 16 amino acids. Between the trimmed V and J ends, which lost 4 bases and 8 bases, there was a span of 18 bases. This CDR3 is CASSYDRLSSDSPLHF. Here the CDR3 DNA reads TGTGCCAGCAGCTATGACAGGCTCAGTAGCGATTCACCCCTCCACTTT.

The sample holds a few counts of this clonotype. The chain has TRBV12-3 or TRBV12-4 and TRBJ2-4; 10 bases match TRBD2. Losses at the gene ends were 6 bases for V and 1 base for J; bases not matched to a gene: 3. This CDR3 is 15 amino acids long. CDR3 sequence reads: CASSHSGRAKNIQYF. The DNA for the CDR3 is TGTGCCAGCAGCCATAGCGGGAGGGCCAAAAACATTCAGTACTTC.

This clonotype occurred a few times. This sequence joins TRBV19 and TRBJ1-5; 10 bases match TRBD1. This CDR3 spans 17 amino acids. Germline V gene data show CDR1 as LNHDA and CDR2 as SQIVND (reference sequence). V shed 6 bases, J shed 0 bases, and the junction held 8 bases outside the gene matches. CDR3: CASRPDRGAYSNQPQHF. Here the CDR3 DNA reads TGTGCCAGTAGACCGGACAGGGGGGCTTATAGCAATCAGCCCCAGCATTTT.

This clonotype was recorded a few times. V usage is TRBV7-3 and J usage is TRBJ2-2; a weak D match, TRBD1 (6 bases). Germline CDR1 SGHTA, CDR2 FQGTGA. The CDR3 has 15 residues. V lost 9 bases, J lost 2 bases, and 16 bases lay in between. CDR3 coding DNA: TGTGCCAGTTCCGGTGGGGGCGTCAACACCGGGGAGCTGTTTTTT. It yields the protein CASSGGGVNTGELFF.

This clonotype was seen ten or more times. The chain combines TRBV4-3 with TRBJ1-1; D is undetermined. Germline CDR1 reads LGHNA; CDR2 reads YSLEER. This CDR3 comprises 13 residues. Trimming pared 4 bases from V and 1 base from J, leaving 7 bases between. The CDR3 DNA reads TGCGCCAGCAGCCCCGAGCCGAACACTGAAGCTTTCTTT. Amino acids: CASSPEPNTEAFF.

The CDR3 coding sequence is TGTGCCAGCAGCCAGATCATGAGGGAGAACACTGAAGCTTTCTTT. It specifies CASSQIMRENTEAFF. The rearrangement joins TRBV4-2 to TRBJ1-1; no firm D call. The V end was cut by 3 bases, the J end by 1 base, with 12 bases between. Germline values: CDR1 LGHNA, CDR2 YNFKEQ. The CDR3 consists of 15 residues.

In its sample, this clonotype was seen once. The chain combines TRBV20-1 with TRBJ2-7, with TRBD2 identical over 9 bases. The CDR3 has 16 amino acids. Germline V gene sequence: CDR1 DFQATT, CDR2 SNEGSKA (reference sequence). Trimming removed 1 base from V and 4 bases from J; junction bases left unmatched: 11. The CDR3 sequence: CSARVPFRSGRYEQYF. As DNA, the CDR3 is TGCAGTGCTAGAGTCCCCTTTCGCAGCGGGAGGTACGAGCAGTACTTC.

This clonotype was observed a handful of times. The V and J genes are TRBV20-1 and TRBJ2-7, with 8 bases identical to TRBD2. V lost 0 bases to trimming and J lost 4 bases; unmatched junction nucleotides: 5. The CDR3 runs to 14 residues. In germline, CDR1 is DFQATT, CDR2 SNEGSKA (reference sequence). CDR3 residues: CSARDLAGWYEQYF. CDR3 DNA: TGCAGTGCTAGAGATTTAGCGGGGTGGTACGAGCAGTACTTC.

This clonotype has at least ten counts. The chain links TRBV19 to TRBJ1-5; D is possibly TRBD1 (5 bases). V dropped 5 bases and J dropped 7 bases, with 12 bases sitting between them. Germline V lookup: CDR1 LNHDA, CDR2 SQIVND (reference sequence). The CDR3 contains 13 residues. CDR3 sequence: CASSPGPGQPQHF. The CDR3 nucleotides are TGTGCCAGTAGTCCTGGCCCAGGGCAGCCCCAGCATTTT. Filled out from reference TRBV19 and TRBJ1-5, the complete variable domain reads DGGITQSPKYLFRKEGQNVTLSCEQNLNHDAMYWYRQDPGQGLRLIYYSQIVNDFQKGDIAEGYSVSREKKESFPLTVTSAQKNPTAFYLCASSPGPGQPQHFGDGTRLSIL.

This clonotype was detected a few times. CDR3 sequence (DNA): TGTGCCAGCAGCTTGGGGTGGGGGCCTGACGAGCAGTACTTC. Protein product: CASSLGWGPDEQYF. The J gene is TRBJ2-7, the V gene TRBV5-5, with D tentatively TRBD1 (6 bases). V dropped 0 bases and J dropped 5 bases, with 12 bases sitting between them. CDR1 and CDR2 (germline): SGHKS, YYEKEE (reference sequence). The CDR3 is 14 residues long.